The T cell receptor (beta chain) described here comes from a study of shared clonotypes between healthy human individuals. Regarding the study as a whole: Naive subsets usually exceeded memory subsets in estimated richness.

V was cut by 0 bases and J by 2 bases, with 12 bases left in between. The germline V gene has CDR1 SGHRS and CDR2 YFSETQ. The CDR3 sequence is 16 residues long. Of note for this clone: Its antigen is as yet unknown.

Assay: immunoSEQ multiplex PCR; the TCRdb copy retains only in-frame clones and omits some. The table shows fewer than 2.5 million clones, with under 95% occurring only once. This chain links TRBV5-1 with TRBJ2-1, with D perhaps matching TRBD2 (6 bases). This TCR came from a man aged 18 to 30 in good health. Some clones in this sample may be carry-over from other donors' samples. Sample: naive CD4+ T cells from PBMCs. Subset of the sample: CD45RA+ positively selected. CDR3 in DNA: TGCGCCAGCAGCTTGGAGGGGACTGTAACCTACAATGAGCAGTTCTTC. Protein: CASSLEGTVTYNEQFF.